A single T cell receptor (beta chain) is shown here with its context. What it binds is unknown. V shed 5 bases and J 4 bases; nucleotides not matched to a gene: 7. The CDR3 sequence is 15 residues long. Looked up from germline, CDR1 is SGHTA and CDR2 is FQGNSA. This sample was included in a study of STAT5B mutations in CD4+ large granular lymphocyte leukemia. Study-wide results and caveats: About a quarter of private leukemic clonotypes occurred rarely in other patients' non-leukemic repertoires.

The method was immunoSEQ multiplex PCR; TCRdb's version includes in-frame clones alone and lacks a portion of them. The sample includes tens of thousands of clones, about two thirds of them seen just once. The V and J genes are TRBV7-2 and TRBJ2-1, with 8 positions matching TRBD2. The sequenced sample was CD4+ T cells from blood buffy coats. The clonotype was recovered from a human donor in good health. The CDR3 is CASSASGGYYNEQFF. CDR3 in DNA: TGTGCCAGCAGCGCCAGCGGGGGCTATTACAATGAGCAGTTCTTC. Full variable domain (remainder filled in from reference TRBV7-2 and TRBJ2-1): GAGVSQSPSNKVTEKGKDVELRCDPISGHTALYWYRQSLGQGLEFLIYFQGNSAPDKSGLPSDRFSAERTGGSVSTLTIQRTQQEDSAVYLCASSASGGYYNEQFFGPGTRLTVL.